The clone carrying this T cell receptor beta chain was counted ten times or more. Its specificity is unknown. Methods described previously, with TCR primers listed, were used for bulk TCR libraries. TCRdb reanalysed the PCR reads using MiXCR and keeps one entry per CDR3 protein. The repertoire holds about 640,000 distinct CDR3 sequences, with less than 20% as singletons. In germline, CDR1 is MGHRA, CDR2 YSYEKL. Trimming shortened V by 2 bases and J by 1 base, and 12 bases separated the two germline ends. The CDR3 is 15 residues long. Between roughly 18,000 and 1,100,000 sorted cells, with 10%, 30% or 50% RNA, yielded naive CD8 libraries. This specimen belongs to a study of molecular identifiers for immune sequencing clone quantification. Study-level results: A shared barcode on identical TCR molecules could lead to underestimated sizes for highly expanded clones.

The sequence was collected from a human donor in good health. Some libraries in this study had Jurkat cell RNA spiked in. The chain recombines TRBV4-1 with TRBJ2-7, with D maybe TRBD2 (6 bases). Input material: naive CD8+ T cells from blood, with Jurkat cell RNA spiked in. The subset was: FACS-sorted CD8+CD4-CCR7+CD45RA+ naive T cells. Written as DNA, the CDR3 is TGCGCCAGCAGCCAATTGGAGGGGAATTCCTACGAGCAGTACTTC. It codes for CASSQLEGNSYEQYF.